Given below is one TCR beta chain in context. This entry comes from a study of shared clonotypes between healthy human individuals. V lost 1 base, J lost 10 bases, and 13 bases lay in between. The CDR3 is 14 amino acids. Germline CDR1 SGHNT, CDR2 YENEEA. This table comes from immunoSEQ multiplex PCR, and its TCRdb copy is limited to in-frame clones, with some not included. Of approximately 2.3 million clones listed, about 92% were seen once; the top ten hold roughly 0.36%. The J gene is TRBJ2-2, the V gene TRBV11-3; a weak D match, TRBD2 (7 bases). Sequenced sample: naive CD4+ T cells from PBMCs. Subset noted: CD45RA+ positively selected. The clonotype comes from a man aged 18-30 years in good health. Some clones in this sample may be carry-over from other donors' samples. The CDR3 DNA reads as TGTGCCAGCAGCTTAGCGGGGGGCCTCGAGGAGCTGTTTTTT. Protein product: CASSLAGGLEELFF.